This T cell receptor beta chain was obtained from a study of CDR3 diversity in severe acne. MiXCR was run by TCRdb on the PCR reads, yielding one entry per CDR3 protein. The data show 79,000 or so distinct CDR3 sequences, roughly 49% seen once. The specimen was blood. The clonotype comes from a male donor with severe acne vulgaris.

CDR3 in DNA: TGTGCCATCAGTGACGGAGGGGCCATCAACACTGAAGCTTTCTTT. Its translation: CAISDGGAINTEAFF. The chain couples TRBV10-3 to TRBJ1-1; a possible D gene is TRBD1 (5 bases). V gave up 3 bases and J gave up 2 bases, with 13 bases separating them. The CDR3 runs 15 residues. CDR1 is ENHRY, CDR2 SYGVKD, per germline.